This T cell receptor beta chain appears in the sequencing data of a study of blood T cell repertoires in COVID-19. Study at large: COVID-19 samples collected from the United States, Italy and Spain covered acute and convalescent phases. PBMCs, B-cell-depleted T cells, or T cells provided the cDNA or gDNA that made up the material.

This clone was seen a few times. Per the germline V gene, CDR1 is SGHVS and CDR2 is FQNEAQ. This CDR3 comprises 16 residues. The V gene lost 2 bases and the J gene lost 2 bases, with 16 bases spanning the gap. Per the original methods: Nucleated cell counts were estimated from reference gene primer amplification. Only in-frame clones appear in the TCRdb table, and some are missing; sequencing was by immunoSEQ multiplex PCR. V and J calls plus clone size are reproduced from that table; the DNA served to infer D and trimming. The sample has 90,000 or so clones, around three quarters seen once. The sample was peripheral blood. This clonotype was sampled from a woman aged 55-75 years in a cohort sampled during active or convalescent COVID-19. The chain carries TRBV7-8 and TRBJ2-7, with a tentative D call TRBD1 (5 bases). The CDR3 loop is CASSLSLGAATYEQYF. DNA for the CDR3: TGTGCCAGCAGCTTAAGTCTAGGGGCCGCGACCTACGAGCAGTACTTC.